What follows are 21 T cell receptor beta chains derived from one specimen sequenced in a study of response to subunit inactivated influenza vaccine. TCRdb independently ran MiXCR on the RT-PCR reads; one entry per CDR3 protein. The sample has 500,000 to 600,000 distinct CDR3 sequences; roughly 12% are singletons. The same data also went into a second study, on T cells expressing NK-cell markers. That work adds: TCR beta cDNA was made by 5'RACE template switching with UMIs.

The sample consisted of PBMCs from blood, taken on the day of vaccination. These receptors originate from a man aged 45-65 years who received an inactivated influenza vaccine.

V is TRBV5-1 and J is TRBJ2-1; 8 nucleotides align to TRBD1. The germline CDR1 and CDR2 sequences are SGHRS and YFSETQ. The CDR3 is made up of 13 amino acids. Unmatched junction bases numbered 12, after V lost 4 bases and J lost 15 bases. The CDR3 spells CASSQTGTGKPFF. The DNA for the CDR3 is TGCGCCAGCAGCCAGACAGGGACAGGAAAACCGTTCTTC.

This chain uses TRBV4-3 with TRBJ1-2, with TRBD1 matching over 9 bases. This CDR3 is built from 17 residues. With 4 bases clipped from V and 0 bases from J, the junction kept 9 bases outside the gene matches. The V gene's germline CDR1 is LGHNA and CDR2 YSLEER. The CDR3 bases are TGCGCCAGCAGCCGAACGACAGGGGGGTTATCTAACTATGGCTACACCTTC. Protein product: CASSRTTGGLSNYGYTF.

This clonotype was detected many times. The chain couples TRBV28 to TRBJ1-5; maybe TRBD1 (6 bases). V was trimmed by 1 base and J by 3 bases, leaving 13 bases between them. CDR3 length: 16 residues. In germline, CDR1 is MDHEN, CDR2 SYDVKM. This CDR3 reads CASSLLKGGSNQPQHF. The CDR3 bases are TGTGCCAGCAGTTTATTAAAGGGGGGGTCCAATCAGCCCCAGCATTTT.

The chain employs TRBV20-1 and TRBJ2-3; D uncertain. The germline gives CDR1 DFQATT, CDR2 SNEGSKA (reference sequence). Between the trimmed V and J ends, which lost 8 bases and 2 bases, there was a span of 14 bases. The CDR3 sequence is 13 residues long. CDR3 nucleotide sequence: TGCAGTCACCAGCATAGGATCACAGATACGCAGTATTTT. This gives the protein CSHQHRITDTQYF.

The V call is TRBV9, the J call TRBJ2-1; D unclear. The CDR3 sequence is 13 residues long. Germline V CDR1 and CDR2: SGDLS, YYNGEE. Deletions cut 0 bases from V and 7 bases from J, with 8 bases between. The CDR3 region is CASSVAGVNEQFF. CDR3 nucleotides: TGTGCCAGCAGCGTAGCTGGTGTGAATGAGCAGTTCTTC.

This clonotype was recorded a few times. The chain recombines TRBV4-1 with TRBJ2-3, with a weak D call TRBD1 (5 bases). This CDR3 contains 15 residues. Trimming removed 5 bases at V and 5 bases at J, with 17 bases between. Germline CDR1 is MGHRA and CDR2 is YSYEKL. The CDR3 sequence is CASSKRAHQGDTQYF. Written as DNA, the CDR3 is TGCGCCAGCAGCAAACGGGCCCACCAGGGAGATACGCAGTATTTT.

J is TRBJ2-1 and V is TRBV7-6; 7 bases match TRBD2. J was trimmed by 3 bases and V by 1 base; bases with no gene match: 15. The CDR3 is 19 amino acids. Germline V lookup: CDR1 SGHVS, CDR2 FNYEAQ. For the CDR3, the DNA is TGTGCCAGCAGCTTAGGGGAAGGAGTGGAAGGGAGGGGCTACAATGAGCAGTTCTTC. Protein: CASSLGEGVEGRGYNEQFF.

This chain uses TRBV7-9 with TRBJ2-7; 8 bases line up with TRBD2. V lost 3 bases to trimming and J lost 5 bases; unmatched junction nucleotides: 12. CDR1 and CDR2 from the germline V gene are SEHNR and FQNEAQ (reference sequence). The CDR3 is 16 residues long. CDR3: CASSLALSGALDEQYF. DNA for the CDR3: TGTGCCAGCAGCTTGGCCCTTAGCGGGGCCCTCGACGAGCAGTACTTC.

This clonotype was detected many times. The gene calls are TRBV5-1 and TRBJ2-7, with a weak D call TRBD2 (6 bases). The V gene's germline CDR1 is SGHRS and CDR2 YFSETQ. Trimming pared 2 bases from V and 4 bases from J, leaving 13 bases between. The CDR3 contains 14 residues. In nucleotides, the CDR3 is TGCGCCAGCAGCTTTGCGGGGACCTTATACGAGCAGTACTTC. Residues: CASSFAGTLYEQYF.

V gene TRBV28 combines with J gene TRBJ1-1; D not resolved. CDR3 length: 15 amino acids. Germline assignment: CDR1 MDHEN and CDR2 SYDVKM. Trimming removed 5 bases at V and 3 bases at J, with 16 bases between. This CDR3 is CASSTSTGLYTEAFF. Here the CDR3 DNA reads TGTGCCAGCAGTACCTCAACGGGTCTCTACACTGAAGCTTTCTTT.

This clonotype was counted a few times. The rearrangement uses TRBV5-1 and TRBJ2-2, with D hard to call. Trimming shortened V by 7 bases and J by 5 bases, and 12 bases separated the two germline ends. CDR1 is SGHRS and CDR2 is YFSETQ in the germline V gene. This CDR3 comprises 13 residues. DNA of the CDR3: TGCGCCAGCGTCTTGGGGTGGACCGGGGAGCTGTTTTTT. Its translation: CASVLGWTGELFF.

This clonotype was detected ten times or more. The chain recombines TRBV7-7 with TRBJ2-1; no firm D call. Trimming shortened V by 5 bases and J by 1 base, and 15 bases separated the two germline ends. From germline, CDR1 is SSHAT and CDR2 FNYEAQ (reference sequence). CDR3 size: 16 residues. The CDR3 is CASSLGHLVSYNEQFF. The CDR3 DNA reads as TGTGCCAGCAGCCTAGGGCATCTAGTTTCCTACAATGAGCAGTTCTTC.

The chain is built from TRBV27 and TRBJ2-6, with D perhaps matching TRBD1 (5 bases). The CDR3 totals 16 residues. The V end lost 3 bases, the J end lost 0 bases, and 9 bases lay between the germline ends. Germline V gene lookup returns CDR1 MNHEY and CDR2 SMNVEV (reference sequence). The CDR3 is CASSFQGASGANVLTF. The CDR3 DNA follows: TGTGCCAGCAGTTTTCAAGGGGCCTCTGGGGCCAACGTCCTGACTTTC.

CDR3 nucleotides: TGTGCCAGCAGCTTGTCGTTGGACGTTCCCTACGAGCAGTACTTC. Amino acid sequence: CASSLSLDVPYEQYF. This chain connects TRBV7-2 to TRBJ2-7; D not certain. The V gene lost 3 bases and the J gene lost 2 bases, with 14 bases spanning the gap. Germline V CDR1 and CDR2: SGHTA, FQGNSA. The CDR3 is made up of 15 amino acids.

The V call is TRBV20-1, the J call TRBJ2-1; 10 bases map to TRBD2. CDR1 DFQATT and CDR2 SNEGSKA come from the germline V gene (reference sequence). J was trimmed by 4 bases and V by 6 bases; bases with no gene match: 9. This CDR3 region has 15 residues. The CDR3 coding sequence is TGCAGTGCGACCACCGGGACTAGCGTATACAATGAGCAGTTCTTC. Translating it yields CSATTGTSVYNEQFF.

The chain employs TRBV5-1 and TRBJ2-1, with D unclear. Germline CDR1 reads SGHRS; CDR2 reads YFSETQ. Trimming took 6 bases from V and 2 from J, leaving 12 bases between them. The CDR3 loop spans 14 amino acids. The CDR3 sequence is CASIPDGTYNEQFF. The CDR3 DNA follows: TGCGCCAGCATTCCGGACGGTACCTACAATGAGCAGTTCTTC.

The CDR3 DNA reads as TGCGCCAGCAGCCCCTTTGGGACTAGCAGCTACAATGAGCAGTTCTTC. This codes for CASSPFGTSSYNEQFF. The chain has TRBV4-3 and TRBJ2-1; 9 nucleotides align to TRBD2. The CDR3 sequence is 16 residues long. Unmatched junction bases numbered 7, after V lost 4 bases and J lost 3 bases. CDR1 LGHNA and CDR2 YSLEER come from the germline V gene.

This clonotype was detected ten times or more. V is TRBV7-9 and J is TRBJ2-1; 7 bases are shared with TRBD2. V dropped 3 bases and J dropped 0; count of bases not matched to a gene: 5. From germline, CDR1 is SEHNR and CDR2 FQNEAQ (reference sequence). The CDR3 has 16 amino acids. CDR3 nucleotides: TGTGCCAGCAGCTTTATACTAGCGCCCTCCTACAATGAGCAGTTCTTC. Translating gives CASSFILAPSYNEQFF.

This clonotype was observed a few times. This chain uses TRBV5-1 with TRBJ2-5; TRBD1 might be the D (6 bases). V dropped 5 bases and J dropped 2 bases, with 10 bases sitting between them. The CDR3 is 13 residues long. Looked up from germline, CDR1 is SGHRS and CDR2 is YFSETQ. The CDR3 region is CASRRTAQETQYF. The CDR3 DNA reads TGCGCCAGCAGGCGGACAGCACAAGAGACCCAGTACTTC.

This chain connects TRBV7-2 to TRBJ2-2; D possibly corresponds to TRBD1 (5 bases). The CDR3 is made up of 15 amino acids. Germline V gives CDR1 SGHTA, CDR2 FQGNSA. V lost 2 bases and J 6 bases, leaving 13 bases between the germline ends. The CDR3 DNA reads TGTGCCAGCAGCTTACTTGCAGGGTGGGCCGGGGAGCTGTTTTTT. Translating gives CASSLLAGWAGELFF.

The chain employs TRBV20-1 and TRBJ2-2, with D perhaps TRBD1 (5 bases). This CDR3 region has 14 residues. CDR1 and CDR2 (germline): DFQATT, SNEGSKA (reference sequence). The V end lost 3 bases, the J end lost 8 bases, and 16 bases lay between the germline ends. Here the CDR3 reads CSARELQGAGELFF. The DNA of the CDR3 is TGCAGTGCTAGGGAACTGCAGGGTGCGGGGGAGCTGTTTTTT.